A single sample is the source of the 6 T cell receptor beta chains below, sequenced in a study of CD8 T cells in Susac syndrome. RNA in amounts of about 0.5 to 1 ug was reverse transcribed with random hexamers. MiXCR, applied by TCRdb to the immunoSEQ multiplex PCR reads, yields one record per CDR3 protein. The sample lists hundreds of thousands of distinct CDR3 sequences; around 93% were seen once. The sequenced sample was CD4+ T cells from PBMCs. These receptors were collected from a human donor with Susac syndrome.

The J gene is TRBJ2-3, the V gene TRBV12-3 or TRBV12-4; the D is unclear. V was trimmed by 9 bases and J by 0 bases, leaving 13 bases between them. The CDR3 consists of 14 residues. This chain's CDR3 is CASSPMPSTDTQYF. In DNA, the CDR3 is TGTGCCAGTAGCCCGATGCCAAGCACAGATACGCAGTATTTT.

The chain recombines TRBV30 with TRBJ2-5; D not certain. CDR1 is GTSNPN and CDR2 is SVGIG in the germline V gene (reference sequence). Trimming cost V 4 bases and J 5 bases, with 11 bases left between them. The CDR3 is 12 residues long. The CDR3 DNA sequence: TGTGCCTGGATGCAGGACCGGGAGACCCAGTACTTC. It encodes CAWMQDRETQYF.

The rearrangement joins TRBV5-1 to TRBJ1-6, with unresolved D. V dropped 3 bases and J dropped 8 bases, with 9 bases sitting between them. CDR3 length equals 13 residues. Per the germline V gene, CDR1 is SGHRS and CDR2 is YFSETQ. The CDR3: CASSWERDSPLHF. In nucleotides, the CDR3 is TGCGCCAGCAGCTGGGAAAGGGATTCACCCCTCCACTTT.

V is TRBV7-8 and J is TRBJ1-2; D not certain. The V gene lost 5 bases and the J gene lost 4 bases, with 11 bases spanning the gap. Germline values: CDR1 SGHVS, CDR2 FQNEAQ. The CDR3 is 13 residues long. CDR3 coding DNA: TGTGCCAGCAGCGGCCGAGGCCTCTATGGCTACACCTTC. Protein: CASSGRGLYGYTF.

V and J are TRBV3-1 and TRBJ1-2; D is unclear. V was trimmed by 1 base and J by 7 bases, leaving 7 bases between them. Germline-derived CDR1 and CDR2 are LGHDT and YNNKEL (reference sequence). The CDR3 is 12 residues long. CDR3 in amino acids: CASSQVRIGYTF. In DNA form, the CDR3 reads TGTGCCAGCAGCCAAGTCAGGATTGGCTACACCTTC. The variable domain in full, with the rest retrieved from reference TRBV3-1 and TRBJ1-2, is DTAVSQTPKYLVTQMGNDKSIKCEQNLGHDTMYWYKQDSKKFLKIMFSYNNKELIINETVPNRFSPKSPDKAHLNLHINSLELGDSAVYFCASSQVRIGYTFGSGTRLTVV.

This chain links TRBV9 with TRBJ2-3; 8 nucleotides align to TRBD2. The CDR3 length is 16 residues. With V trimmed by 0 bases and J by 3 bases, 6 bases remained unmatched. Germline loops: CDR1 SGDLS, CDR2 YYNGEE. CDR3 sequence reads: CASSVEGAGVTDTQYF. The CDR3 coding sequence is TGTGCCAGCAGCGTAGAGGGAGCGGGGGTAACAGATACGCAGTATTTT.